A selection of T cell receptor beta chains follows, all from one sample in a study of control samples from healthy donors and cancer patients. The method was immunoSEQ multiplex PCR; TCRdb's version includes in-frame clones alone and lacks a portion of them. The table includes tens of thousands of clones, 94% detected once. The sample consisted of blood. The source of these receptors is a man under 40 in good health. Each CDR3 is given with its conserved first and last residue. A D gene is named only where the DNA matches it firmly. The size field is filled for only some rows; it gives once, few, many or a size class.

j_call	d_call	clone_size	v_call	cdr3_nt	cdr3_aa
TRBJ2-7	TRBD2	once	TRBV28	TGTGCCAGCAGTTTATCCCCCAGGCTAGCGGGATACGAGCAGTACTTC	CASSLSPRLAGYEQYF
TRBJ1-2	.	once	TRBV27	TGTGCCAGCAGTTTATCGGCAGGGGAGCGTGGCTACACCTTC	CASSLSAGERGYTF
TRBJ2-1	.	.	TRBV4-2	TGTGCCAGCAGTTCAAGCGGGTGGGGGGATGAGCAGTTCTTC	CASSSSGWGDEQFF
TRBJ2-5	TRBD2	.	TRBV30	TGTGCCTGGGGACTAGCGGGAACAGAGACCCAGTACTTC	CAWGLAGTETQYF
TRBJ2-3	TRBD2	once	TRBV7-2	TGTGCCAGCAGCTTAGGGACTAGCGAGGCAGATACGCAGTATTTT	CASSLGTSEADTQYF
TRBJ2-5	.	.	TRBV7-2	TGTGCCAGCAGCCCCCCAGGAGAGACCCAGTACTTC	CASSPPGETQYF
TRBJ1-2	.	few	TRBV24-1	TGTGCCACCAGTGATCGGACACGAGGCTATGGCTACACCTTC	CATSDRTRGYGYTF
TRBJ2-7	.	.	TRBV10-2	TGCGCCAGCAGTAGCGGACCGTCCTACGAGCAGTACTTC	CASSSGPSYEQYF
TRBJ2-3	.	.	TRBV9	TGTGCCAGCAGCGTTTATATGGACCAGAATACGCAGTATTTT	CASSVYMDQNTQYF
TRBJ2-5	TRBD2	.	TRBV7-9	TGTGCCAGCAGCGTTCCAGTAGCGGGAGGAGAGACCCAGTACTTC	CASSVPVAGGETQYF
TRBJ2-2	TRBD2	.	TRBV2	TGTGCCCGCTGTGACGCGGCGGGGGGGGACACCGGGGAGCTGTTTTTT	CARCDAAGGDTGELFF
TRBJ2-1	TRBD2	few	TRBV5-5	TGTGCCAGCAGCTTTCTAGCGGTGAGCTCCTACAATGAGCAGTTCTTC	CASSFLAVSSYNEQFF
TRBJ2-6	.	.	TRBV2	TGTGCCAGCAGTGGACAGTCTGGGGCCAACGTCCTGACTTTC	CASSGQSGANVLTF
TRBJ2-5	.	.	TRBV20-1	TGCAGTGCTAGACTAGGGGAGACCCAGTACTTC	CSARLGETQYF
TRBJ1-1	.	.	TRBV28	TGTGCCAGCACCCCTTTTGCAATGAACACTGAAGCTTTCTTT	CASTPFAMNTEAFF
TRBJ2-3	TRBD2	once	TRBV3-1/TRBV3-2	TGTGCCAGCAGCCACGCTCTTAGCGGGACAGATACGCAGTATTTT	CASSHALSGTDTQYF
TRBJ2-7	.	.	TRBV6-1	TGTGCCAGCAGTGAAGGGTACGAGCAGTACTTC	CASSEGYEQYF
TRBJ1-1	.	.	TRBV6-5	TGTGCCAGCAGTTACTCTACGCGGAACACTGAAGCTTTCTTT	CASSYSTRNTEAFF
TRBJ1-2	TRBD1	.	TRBV19	TGTGCCAGTAGTATCGGACAGGGGAACTATGGCTACACCTTC	CASSIGQGNYGYTF
TRBJ1-2	.	.	TRBV19	TGTGCCAGTAACGTTCCTCTTCTCAACTATGGCTACACCTTC	CASNVPLLNYGYTF
TRBJ2-5	TRBD1	.	TRBV28	TGTGCCAGCAGCCCCGGGACAGGGAAAGAGACCCAGTACTTC	CASSPGTGKETQYF
TRBJ1-4	.	.	TRBV2	TGTGCCAGCAGTCTTTACAGGGACCCCGATGAAAAACTGTTTTTT	CASSLYRDPDEKLFF
TRBJ2-7	.	.	TRBV19	TGTGCCAGGTGGGGTCCAGGACAACACTACGAGCAGTACTTC	CARWGPGQHYEQYF
TRBJ1-1	TRBD1	.	TRBV6-4	TGTGCCAGCAGTGTCGACAGGGGTGCTGAAGCTTTCTTT	CASSVDRGAEAFF
TRBJ2-7	.	few	TRBV7-9	TGTGCCAGCAGCTTACAGGGCGGGGTATACGAGCAGTACTTC	CASSLQGGVYEQYF
TRBJ2-1	.	.	TRBV7-8	TGTGCCAGCAGCTTAGAAGTAGTTAGCTCCTACAATGAGCAGTTCTTC	CASSLEVVSSYNEQFF
TRBJ1-5	TRBD1	.	TRBV5-6	TGTGCCAGCAGCACGACAGGGAGGGGATTAGGGGGCAATCAGCCCCAGCATTTT	CASSTTGRGLGGNQPQHF